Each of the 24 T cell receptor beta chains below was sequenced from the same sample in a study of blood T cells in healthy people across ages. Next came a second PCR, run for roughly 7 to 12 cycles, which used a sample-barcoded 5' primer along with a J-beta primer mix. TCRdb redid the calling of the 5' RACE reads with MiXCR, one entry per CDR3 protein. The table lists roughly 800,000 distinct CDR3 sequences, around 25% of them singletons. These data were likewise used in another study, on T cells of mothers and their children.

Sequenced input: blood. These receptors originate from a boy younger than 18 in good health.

Written as DNA, the CDR3 is TGTGCCACCAGTGGGACAGGGAGCACCGGGGAGCTGTTTTTT. Translated, it gives CATSGTGSTGELFF. The rearrangement uses TRBV24-1 and TRBJ2-2; 8 nucleotides agree with TRBD1. J gave up 4 bases and V 5 bases, and 2 bases lay outside the gene matches. The CDR3 is 14 amino acids. Germline values: CDR1 KGHDR, CDR2 SFDVKD.

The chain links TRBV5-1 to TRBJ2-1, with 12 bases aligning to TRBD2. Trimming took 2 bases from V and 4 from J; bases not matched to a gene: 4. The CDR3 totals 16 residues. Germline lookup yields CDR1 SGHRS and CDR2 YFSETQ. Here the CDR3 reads CASSFGLAGTYNEQFF. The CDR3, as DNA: TGCGCCAGCAGCTTTGGACTAGCGGGGACTTACAATGAGCAGTTCTTC.

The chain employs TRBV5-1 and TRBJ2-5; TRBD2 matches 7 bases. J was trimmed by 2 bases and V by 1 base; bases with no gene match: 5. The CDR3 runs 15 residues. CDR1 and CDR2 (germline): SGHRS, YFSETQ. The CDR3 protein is CASSLNAGRQETQYF. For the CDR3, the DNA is TGCGCCAGCAGCTTGAATGCCGGGAGGCAAGAGACCCAGTACTTC.

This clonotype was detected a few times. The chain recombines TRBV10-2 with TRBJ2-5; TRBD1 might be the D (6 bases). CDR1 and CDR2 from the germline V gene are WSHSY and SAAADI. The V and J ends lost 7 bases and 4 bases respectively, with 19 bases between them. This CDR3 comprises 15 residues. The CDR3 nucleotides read TGCGCCAGCACCACAGGGTTTATGGGTCCAGAGACCCAGTACTTC. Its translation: CASTTGFMGPETQYF.

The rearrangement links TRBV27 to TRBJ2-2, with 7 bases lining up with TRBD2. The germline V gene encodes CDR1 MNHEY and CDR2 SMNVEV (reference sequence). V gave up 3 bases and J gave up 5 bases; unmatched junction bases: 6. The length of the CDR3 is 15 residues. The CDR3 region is CASSLDGGSTGELFF. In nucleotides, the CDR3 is TGTGCCAGCAGTTTGGACGGCGGGAGTACCGGGGAGCTGTTTTTT.

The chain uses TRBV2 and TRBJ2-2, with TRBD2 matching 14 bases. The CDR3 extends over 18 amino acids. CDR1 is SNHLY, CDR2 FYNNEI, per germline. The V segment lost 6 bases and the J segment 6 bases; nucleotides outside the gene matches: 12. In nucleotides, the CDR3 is TGTGCCAGCAGCTCCCCCTTGACTAGCGGGGGGGATGCCGGGGAGCTGTTTTTT. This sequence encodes CASSSPLTSGGDAGELFF.

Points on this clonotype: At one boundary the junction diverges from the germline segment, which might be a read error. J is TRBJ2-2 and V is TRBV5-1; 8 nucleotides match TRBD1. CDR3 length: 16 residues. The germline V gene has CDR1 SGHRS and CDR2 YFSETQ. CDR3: CASSPRQGLNAGELFF. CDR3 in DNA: TGTGCCAGCAGCCCACGACAGGGGTTGAACGCCGGGGAGCTGTTTTTT. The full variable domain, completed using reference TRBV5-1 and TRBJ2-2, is KAGVTQTPRYLIKTRGQQVTLSCSPISGHRSVSWYQQTPGQGLQFLFEYFSETQRNKGNFPGRFSGRQFSNSRSEMNVSTLELGDSALYLCASSPRQGLNAGELFFGEGSRLTVL.

The CDR3 region has the DNA TGCAGTGCTAGAGACGGGGGCAGGGGCGCGAATGAGCAGTTCTTC. It encodes CSARDGGRGANEQFF. The chain links TRBV20-1 to TRBJ2-7; D possibly matches TRBD1 or TRBD2 (6 bases each). The tail of the sequence fits TRBJ2-1 better, so the J call may be wrong. The CDR3 runs to 15 residues. Per germline, CDR1 DFQATT and CDR2 SNEGSKA (reference sequence).

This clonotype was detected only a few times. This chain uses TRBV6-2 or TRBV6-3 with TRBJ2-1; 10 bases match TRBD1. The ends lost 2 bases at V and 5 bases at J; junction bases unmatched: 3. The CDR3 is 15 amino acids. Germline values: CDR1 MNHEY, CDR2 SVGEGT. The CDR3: CASSYRDRGHNEQFF. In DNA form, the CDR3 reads TGTGCCAGCAGTTACCGGGACAGGGGACACAATGAGCAGTTCTTC.

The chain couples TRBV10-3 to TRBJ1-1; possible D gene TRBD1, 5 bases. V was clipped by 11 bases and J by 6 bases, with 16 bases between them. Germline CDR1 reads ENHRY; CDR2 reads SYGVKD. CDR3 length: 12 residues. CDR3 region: CAAGGGGPEAFF. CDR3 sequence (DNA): TGTGCCGCGGGGGGGGGTGGGCCTGAAGCTTTCTTT.

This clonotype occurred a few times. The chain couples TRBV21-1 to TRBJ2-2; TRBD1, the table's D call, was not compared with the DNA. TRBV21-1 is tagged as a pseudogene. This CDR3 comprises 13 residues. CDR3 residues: CASSPQGLRELFF. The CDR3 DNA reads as TGTGCCAGCAGCCCCCAGGGGCTCCGCGAGCTGTTTTTT.

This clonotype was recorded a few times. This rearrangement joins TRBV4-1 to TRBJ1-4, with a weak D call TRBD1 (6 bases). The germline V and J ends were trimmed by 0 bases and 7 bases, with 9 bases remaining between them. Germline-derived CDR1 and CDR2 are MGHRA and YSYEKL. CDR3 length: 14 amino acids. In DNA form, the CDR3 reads TGCGCCAGCAGCCAAGATACCAGGGGTGAAAAACTGTTTTTT. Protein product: CASSQDTRGEKLFF.

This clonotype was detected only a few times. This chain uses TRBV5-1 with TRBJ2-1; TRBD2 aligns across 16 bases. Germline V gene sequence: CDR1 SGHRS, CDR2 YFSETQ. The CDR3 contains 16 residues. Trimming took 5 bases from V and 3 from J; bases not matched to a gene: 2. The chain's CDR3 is CASRGTSGGDYNEQFF. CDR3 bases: TGCGCCAGCAGAGGGACTAGCGGGGGGGACTACAATGAGCAGTTCTTC.

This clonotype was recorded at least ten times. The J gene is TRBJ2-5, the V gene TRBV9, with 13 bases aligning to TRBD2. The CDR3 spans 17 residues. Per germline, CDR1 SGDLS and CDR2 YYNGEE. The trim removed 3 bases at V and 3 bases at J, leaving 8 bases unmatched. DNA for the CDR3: TGTGCCAGCAGCGCAAGAGGGGGGACTAGCGGGGAAGAGACCCAGTACTTC. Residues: CASSARGGTSGEETQYF.

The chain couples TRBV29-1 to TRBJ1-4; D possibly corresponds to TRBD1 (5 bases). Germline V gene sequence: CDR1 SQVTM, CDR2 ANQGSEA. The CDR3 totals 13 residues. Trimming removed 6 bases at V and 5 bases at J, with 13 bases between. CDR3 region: CSVPGPSNEKLFF. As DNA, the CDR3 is TGCAGCGTCCCGGGACCGTCGAATGAAAAACTGTTTTTT.

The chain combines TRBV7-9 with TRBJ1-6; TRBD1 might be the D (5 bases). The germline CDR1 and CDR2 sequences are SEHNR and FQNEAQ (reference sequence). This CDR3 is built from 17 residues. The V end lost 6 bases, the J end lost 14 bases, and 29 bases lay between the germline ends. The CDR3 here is CASSPTTGTGGPPALHF. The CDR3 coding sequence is TGTGCCAGCAGTCCAACTACCGGGACGGGTGGTCCCCCGGCCCTCCACTTT.

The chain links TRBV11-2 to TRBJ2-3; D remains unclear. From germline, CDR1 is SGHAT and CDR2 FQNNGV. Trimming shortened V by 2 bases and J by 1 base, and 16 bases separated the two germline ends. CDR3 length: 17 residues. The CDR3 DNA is TGTGCCAGCAGCTTACCACCAGTCAGCTCCCGCACAGATACGCAGTATTTT. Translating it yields CASSLPPVSSRTDTQYF.

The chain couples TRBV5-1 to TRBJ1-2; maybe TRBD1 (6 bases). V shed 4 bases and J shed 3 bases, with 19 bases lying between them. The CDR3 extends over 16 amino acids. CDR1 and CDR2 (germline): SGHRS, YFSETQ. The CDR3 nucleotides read TGCGCCAGCAGCCCCACCCTAGGGGGTGTCGACTATGGCTACACCTTC. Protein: CASSPTLGGVDYGYTF.

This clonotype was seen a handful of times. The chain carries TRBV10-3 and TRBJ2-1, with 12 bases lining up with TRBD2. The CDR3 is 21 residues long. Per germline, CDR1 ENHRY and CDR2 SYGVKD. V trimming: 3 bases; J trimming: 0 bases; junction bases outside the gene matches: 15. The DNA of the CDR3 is TGTGCCATCAGTGATTCACCAAGACTAGCGGGGGTTCCTTCCTCCTACAATGAGCAGTTCTTC. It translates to CAISDSPRLAGVPSSYNEQFF.

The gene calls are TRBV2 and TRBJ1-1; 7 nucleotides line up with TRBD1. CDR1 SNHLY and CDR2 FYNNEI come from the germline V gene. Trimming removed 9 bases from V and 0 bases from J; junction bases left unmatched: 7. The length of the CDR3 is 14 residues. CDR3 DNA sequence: TGTGCCAGTAGACAGGGCCTAATGAACACTGAAGCTTTCTTT. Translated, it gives CASRQGLMNTEAFF.

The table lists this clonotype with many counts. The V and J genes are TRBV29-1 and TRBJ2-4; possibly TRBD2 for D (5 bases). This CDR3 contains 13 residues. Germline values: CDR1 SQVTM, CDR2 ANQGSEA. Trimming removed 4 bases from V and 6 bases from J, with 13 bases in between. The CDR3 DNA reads TGCAGCGTTGCGCGTGGGAGCGGAAACATTCAGTACTTC. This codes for CSVARGSGNIQYF.

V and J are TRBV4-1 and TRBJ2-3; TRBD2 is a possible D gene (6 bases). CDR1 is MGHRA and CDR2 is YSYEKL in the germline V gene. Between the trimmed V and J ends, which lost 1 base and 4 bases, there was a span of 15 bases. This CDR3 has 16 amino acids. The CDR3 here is CASSQGPVGGPDTQYF. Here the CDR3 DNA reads TGCGCCAGCAGCCAAGGCCCGGTGGGGGGTCCAGATACGCAGTATTTT.

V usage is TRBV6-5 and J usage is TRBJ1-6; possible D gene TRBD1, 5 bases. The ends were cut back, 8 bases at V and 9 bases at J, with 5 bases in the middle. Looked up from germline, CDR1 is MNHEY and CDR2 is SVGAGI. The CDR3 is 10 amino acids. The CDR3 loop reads CASGGSPLHF. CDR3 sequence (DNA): TGTGCCAGCGGGGGTTCACCCCTCCACTTT.

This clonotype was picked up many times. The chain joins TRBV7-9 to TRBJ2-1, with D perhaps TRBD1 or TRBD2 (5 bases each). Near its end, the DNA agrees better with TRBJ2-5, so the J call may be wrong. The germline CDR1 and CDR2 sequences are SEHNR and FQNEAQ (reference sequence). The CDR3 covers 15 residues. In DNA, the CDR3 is TGTGCCAGCAGCAACCTGGGTGGGGGCCAAGAGACCCAGTACTTC. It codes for CASSNLGGGQETQYF.